This TCR beta chain was identified during a study of shared clonotypes between healthy human individuals. Study-wide background: Each donor contributed plates that comprised three CD4 naive, three CD4 memory, two CD8 naive and one CD8 memory. Study observations and caveats: Since donors were few, the genetic and exposure-history diversity represented was limited. About 5% of naive CD4 clonotypes were common to a handful of donors.

Details on this clone: What it binds is not known.

V lost 4 bases, J lost 3 bases, and 10 bases stayed unmatched. CDR1 is LGHNA, CDR2 YSLEER, per germline. The CDR3 loop spans 16 amino acids. As defined, naive CD8 cells were CD45RO-negative and positively selected for CCR7, with terminally differentiated effector memory CD45RA+ cells excluded. Clones were read by immunoSEQ multiplex PCR, and TCRdb kept only the in-frame ones, dropping some. The sample has around 2,100,000 clones, roughly 94% seen once. This chain links TRBV4-3 with TRBJ2-5, with TRBD2 matching 8 bases. The receptor was isolated from a man younger than 35 in good health. Sequencing was carried out using naive CD8+ T cells sorted from blood. CDR3 sequence: CASSPSFGGGKETQYF. DNA of the CDR3: TGCGCCAGCAGCCCCTCATTCGGGGGGGGAAAAGAGACCCAGTACTTC.